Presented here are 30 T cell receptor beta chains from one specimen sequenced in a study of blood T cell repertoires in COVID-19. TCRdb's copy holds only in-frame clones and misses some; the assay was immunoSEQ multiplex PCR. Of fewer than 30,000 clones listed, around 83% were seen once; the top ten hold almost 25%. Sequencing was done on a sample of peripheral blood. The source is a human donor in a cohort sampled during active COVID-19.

CDR3 residues: CASSPRREANTDTQYF. CDR3 nucleotides: TGTGCCAGCTCACCACGGCGGGAGGCCAACACAGATACGCAGTATTTT. The rearrangement links TRBV18 to TRBJ2-3; 8 nucleotides align to TRBD2. CDR1 is KGHSH, CDR2 LQKENI, per germline. V was pared by 1 base and J by 2 bases, with 5 bases of the junction left unmatched. CDR3 length: 16 amino acids.

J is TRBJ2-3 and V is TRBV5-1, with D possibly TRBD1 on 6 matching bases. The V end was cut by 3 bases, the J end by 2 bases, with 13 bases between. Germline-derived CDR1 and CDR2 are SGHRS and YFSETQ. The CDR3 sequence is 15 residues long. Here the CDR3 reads CASSWQGRHTDTQYF. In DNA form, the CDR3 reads TGCGCCAGCAGCTGGCAGGGGCGGCACACAGATACGCAGTATTTT.

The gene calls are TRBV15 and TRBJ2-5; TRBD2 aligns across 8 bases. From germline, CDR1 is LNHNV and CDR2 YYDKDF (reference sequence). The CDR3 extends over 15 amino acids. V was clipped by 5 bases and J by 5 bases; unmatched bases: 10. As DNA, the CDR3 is TGTGCCACCAGCGGTCGGGGGGGTGACGGGGAGACCCAGTACTTC. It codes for CATSGRGGDGETQYF.

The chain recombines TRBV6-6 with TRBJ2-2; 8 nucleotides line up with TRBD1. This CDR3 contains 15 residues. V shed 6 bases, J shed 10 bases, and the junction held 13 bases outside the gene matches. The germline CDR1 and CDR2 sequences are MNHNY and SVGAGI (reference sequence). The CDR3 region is CASRQPGTGGEELFF. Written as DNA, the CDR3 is TGTGCCAGCAGACAACCCGGGACAGGCGGCGAGGAGCTGTTTTTT.

The CDR3 DNA is TGTGCCACCAGCCCCGGGTTGCGGGCGGGAGTGTACGAGCAGTACTTC. It specifies CATSPGLRAGVYEQYF. The genes are TRBV15 and TRBJ2-7; 7 bases line up with TRBD2. The V gene end was trimmed by 5 bases and the J gene end by 4 bases; junction bases not matched to a gene: 14. CDR1 is LNHNV and CDR2 is YYDKDF in the germline V gene (reference sequence). CDR3 size: 16 residues.

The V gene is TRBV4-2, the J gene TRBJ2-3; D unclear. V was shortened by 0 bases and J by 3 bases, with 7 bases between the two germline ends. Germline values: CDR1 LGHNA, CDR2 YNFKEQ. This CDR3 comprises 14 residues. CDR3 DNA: TGTGCCAGCAGCCAAGATGTCGGGACAGATACGCAGTATTTT. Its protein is CASSQDVGTDTQYF.

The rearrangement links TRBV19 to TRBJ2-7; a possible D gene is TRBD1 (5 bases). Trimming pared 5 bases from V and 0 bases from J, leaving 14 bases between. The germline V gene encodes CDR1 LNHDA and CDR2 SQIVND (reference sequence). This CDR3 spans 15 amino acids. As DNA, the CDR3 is TGTGCCAGTAGTGCAGACAGCGTATACTCCTACGAGCAGTACTTC. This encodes CASSADSVYSYEQYF. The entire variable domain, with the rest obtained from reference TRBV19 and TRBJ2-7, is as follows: DGGITQSPKYLFRKEGQNVTLSCEQNLNHDAMYWYRQDPGQGLRLIYYSQIVNDFQKGDIAEGYSVSREKKESFPLTVTSAQKNPTAFYLCASSADSVYSYEQYFGPGTRLTVT.

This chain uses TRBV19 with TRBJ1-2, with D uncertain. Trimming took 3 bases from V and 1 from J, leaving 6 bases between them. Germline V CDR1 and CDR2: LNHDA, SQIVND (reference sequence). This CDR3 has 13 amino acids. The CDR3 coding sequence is TGTGCCAGTAGTATTAGTAGTAACTATGGCTACACCTTC. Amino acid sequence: CASSISSNYGYTF.

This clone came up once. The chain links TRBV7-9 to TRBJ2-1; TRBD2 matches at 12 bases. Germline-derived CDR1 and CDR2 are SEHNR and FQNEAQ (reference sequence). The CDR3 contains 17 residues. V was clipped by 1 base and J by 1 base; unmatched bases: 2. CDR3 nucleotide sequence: TGTGCCAGCAGCTTAGACCTAGCGGGGGGGTCCTACAATGAGCAGTTCTTC. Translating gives CASSLDLAGGSYNEQFF.

In nucleotides, the CDR3 is TGCAGCGTTGAAGATCAACAGGGCCGCACAGATACGCAGTATTTT. Translating gives CSVEDQQGRTDTQYF. This sequence joins TRBV29-1 and TRBJ2-3, with a possible D match to TRBD1 (6 bases). V gave up 0 bases and J gave up 1 base, with 11 bases separating them. CDR1 and CDR2 (germline): SQVTM, ANQGSEA. There are 15 residues in the CDR3.

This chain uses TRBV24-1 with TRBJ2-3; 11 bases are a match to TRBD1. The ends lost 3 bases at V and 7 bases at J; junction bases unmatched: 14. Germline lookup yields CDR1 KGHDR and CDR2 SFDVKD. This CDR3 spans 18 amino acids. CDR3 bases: TGTGCCACCAGTGATGATAGCCCCGGGACAGGGGGGACCCATACGCAGTATTTT. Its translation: CATSDDSPGTGGTHTQYF.

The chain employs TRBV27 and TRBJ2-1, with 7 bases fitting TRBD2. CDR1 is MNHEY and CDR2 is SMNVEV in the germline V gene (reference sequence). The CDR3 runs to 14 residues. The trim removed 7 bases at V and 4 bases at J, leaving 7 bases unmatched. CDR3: CASTLGGTYNEQFF. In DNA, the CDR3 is TGTGCCAGCACTCTCGGGGGGACTTACAATGAGCAGTTCTTC.

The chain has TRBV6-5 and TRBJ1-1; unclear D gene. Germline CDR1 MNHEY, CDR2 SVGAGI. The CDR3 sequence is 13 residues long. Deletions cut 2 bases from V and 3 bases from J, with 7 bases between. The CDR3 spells CASSYQAHTEAFF. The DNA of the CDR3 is TGTGCCAGCAGTTACCAGGCCCACACTGAAGCTTTCTTT.

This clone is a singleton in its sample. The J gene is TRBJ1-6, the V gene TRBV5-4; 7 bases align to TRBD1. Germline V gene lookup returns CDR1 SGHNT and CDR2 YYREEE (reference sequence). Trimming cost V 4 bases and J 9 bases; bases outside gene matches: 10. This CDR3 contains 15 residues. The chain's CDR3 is CASSPKTGNSSPLHF. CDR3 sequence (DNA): TGTGCCAGCAGCCCTAAGACAGGGAACAGTTCACCCCTCCACTTT.

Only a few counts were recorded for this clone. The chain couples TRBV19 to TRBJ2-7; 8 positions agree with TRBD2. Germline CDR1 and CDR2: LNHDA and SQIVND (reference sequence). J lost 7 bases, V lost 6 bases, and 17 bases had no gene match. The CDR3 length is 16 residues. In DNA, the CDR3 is TGTGCCAGTAGCTACGGGGGGGCAGGGAGATCTCGAGAGCAGTACTTC. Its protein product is CASSYGGAGRSREQYF.

For the CDR3, the DNA is TGTGCCAGCAGCGCGGTGTCGAGGACTGAAGCTTTCTTT. It is translated as CASSAVSRTEAFF. This chain connects TRBV5-4 to TRBJ1-1, with D unresolved. V lost 4 bases, J lost 5 bases, and 12 bases lay in between. CDR1 is SGHNT and CDR2 is YYREEE in the germline V gene (reference sequence). The CDR3 covers 13 residues.

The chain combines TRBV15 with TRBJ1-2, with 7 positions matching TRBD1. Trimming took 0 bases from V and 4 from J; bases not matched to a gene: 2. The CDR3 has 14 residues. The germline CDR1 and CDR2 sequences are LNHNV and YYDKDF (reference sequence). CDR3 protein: CATSRDPGGYGYTF. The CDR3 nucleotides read TGTGCCACCAGCAGAGACCCAGGGGGCTATGGCTACACCTTC.

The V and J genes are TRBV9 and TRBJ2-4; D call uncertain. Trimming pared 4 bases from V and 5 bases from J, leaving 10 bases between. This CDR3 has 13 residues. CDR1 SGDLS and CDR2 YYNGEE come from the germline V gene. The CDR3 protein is CASSPGTENIQYF. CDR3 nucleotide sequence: TGTGCCAGCAGCCCAGGCACAGAAAACATTCAGTACTTC.

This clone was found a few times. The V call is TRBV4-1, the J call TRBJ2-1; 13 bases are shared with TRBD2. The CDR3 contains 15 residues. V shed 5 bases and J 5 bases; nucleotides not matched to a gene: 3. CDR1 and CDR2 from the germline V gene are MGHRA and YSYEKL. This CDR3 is CASSTTSGGNNEQFF. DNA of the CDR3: TGCGCCAGCAGCACGACTAGCGGGGGGAACAATGAGCAGTTCTTC.

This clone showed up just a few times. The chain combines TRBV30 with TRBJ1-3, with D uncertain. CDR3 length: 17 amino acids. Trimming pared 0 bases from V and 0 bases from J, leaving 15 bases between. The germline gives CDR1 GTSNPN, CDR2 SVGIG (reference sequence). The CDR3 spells CAWSVSRFSRSGNTIYF. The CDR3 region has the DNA TGTGCCTGGAGTGTCTCGAGGTTTTCGCGCTCTGGAAACACCATATATTTT.

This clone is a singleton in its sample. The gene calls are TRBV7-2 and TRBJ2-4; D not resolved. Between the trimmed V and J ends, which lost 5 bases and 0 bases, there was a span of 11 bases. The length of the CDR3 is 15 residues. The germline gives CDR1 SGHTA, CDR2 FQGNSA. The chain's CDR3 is CASSLLAAAKNIQYF. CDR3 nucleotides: TGTGCCAGCAGCCTCTTGGCGGCAGCCAAAAACATTCAGTACTTC. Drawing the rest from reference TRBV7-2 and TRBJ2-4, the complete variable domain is GAGVSQSPSNKVTEKGKDVELRCDPISGHTALYWYRQSLGQGLEFLIYFQGNSAPDKSGLPSDRFSAERTGGSVSTLTIQRTQQEDSAVYLCASSLLAAAKNIQYFGAGTRLSVL.

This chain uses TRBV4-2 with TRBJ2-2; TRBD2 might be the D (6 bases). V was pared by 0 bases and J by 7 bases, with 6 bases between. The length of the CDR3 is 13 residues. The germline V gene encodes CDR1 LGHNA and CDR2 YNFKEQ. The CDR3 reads CASSQEGGGELFF. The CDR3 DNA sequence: TGTGCCAGCAGCCAAGAGGGGGGCGGGGAGCTGTTTTTT.

The CDR3: CASSEALPETQYF. The CDR3 DNA is TGCGCCAGCAGCGAGGCCCTACCAGAGACCCAGTACTTC. The V and J genes are TRBV5-1 and TRBJ2-5, with D hard to call. Germline assignment: CDR1 SGHRS and CDR2 YFSETQ. Trimming took off 4 bases at V and 4 bases at J, with 11 bases between the two ends. CDR3 length: 13 residues. Full variable domain (rest looked up from reference TRBV5-1 and TRBJ2-5): KAGVTQTPRYLIKTRGQQVTLSCSPISGHRSVSWYQQTPGQGLQFLFEYFSETQRNKGNFPGRFSGRQFSNSRSEMNVSTLELGDSALYLCASSEALPETQYFGPGTRLLVL.

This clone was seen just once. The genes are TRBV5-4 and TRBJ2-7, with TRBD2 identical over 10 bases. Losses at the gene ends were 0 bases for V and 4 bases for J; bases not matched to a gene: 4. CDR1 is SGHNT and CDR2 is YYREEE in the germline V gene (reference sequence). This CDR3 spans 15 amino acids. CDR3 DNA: TGTGCCAGCAGCTTGGGCTCTAGCGGGGGATACGAGCAGTACTTC. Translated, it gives CASSLGSSGGYEQYF.

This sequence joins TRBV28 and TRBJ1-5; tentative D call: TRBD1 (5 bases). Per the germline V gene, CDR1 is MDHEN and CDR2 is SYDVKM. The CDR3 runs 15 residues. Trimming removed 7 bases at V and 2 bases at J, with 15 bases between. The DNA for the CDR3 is TGTGCCAGCAACCTAAGGGGCAGGGGCAATCAGCCCCAGCATTTT. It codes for CASNLRGRGNQPQHF.

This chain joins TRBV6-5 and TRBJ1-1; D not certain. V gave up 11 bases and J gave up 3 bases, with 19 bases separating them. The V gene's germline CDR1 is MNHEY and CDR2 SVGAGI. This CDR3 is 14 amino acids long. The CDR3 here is CAVKRVPTDTEAFF. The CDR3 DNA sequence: TGTGCCGTAAAGAGGGTCCCGACGGACACTGAAGCTTTCTTT.

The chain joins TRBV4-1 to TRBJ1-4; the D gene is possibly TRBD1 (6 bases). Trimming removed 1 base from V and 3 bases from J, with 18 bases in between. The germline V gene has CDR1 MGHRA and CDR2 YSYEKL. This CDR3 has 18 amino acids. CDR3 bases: TGCGCCAGCAGCCAAGCGGGGTACAGGGCTTTTGCTAATGAAAAACTGTTTTTT. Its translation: CASSQAGYRAFANEKLFF.

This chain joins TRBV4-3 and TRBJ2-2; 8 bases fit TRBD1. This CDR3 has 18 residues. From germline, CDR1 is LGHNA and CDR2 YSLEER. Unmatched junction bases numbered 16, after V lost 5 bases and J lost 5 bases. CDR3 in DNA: TGCGCCAGCAGCGAGCTTTTTGCAGGGGGCGCGGGGACCGGGGAGCTGTTTTTT. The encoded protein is CASSELFAGGAGTGELFF.

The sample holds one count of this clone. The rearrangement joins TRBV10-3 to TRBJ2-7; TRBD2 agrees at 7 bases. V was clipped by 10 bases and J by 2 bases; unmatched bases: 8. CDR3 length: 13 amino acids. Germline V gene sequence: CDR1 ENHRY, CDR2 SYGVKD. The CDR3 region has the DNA TGTGCCACTTGGGAGGGGACCGCCTACGAGCAGTACTTC. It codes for CATWEGTAYEQYF.

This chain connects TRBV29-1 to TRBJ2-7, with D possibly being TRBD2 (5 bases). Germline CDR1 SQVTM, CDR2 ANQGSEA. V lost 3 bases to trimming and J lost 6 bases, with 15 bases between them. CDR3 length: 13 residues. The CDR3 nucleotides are TGCAGCGTTGAGGGAGTTGTATTACGCGAGCAGTACTTC. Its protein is CSVEGVVLREQYF.